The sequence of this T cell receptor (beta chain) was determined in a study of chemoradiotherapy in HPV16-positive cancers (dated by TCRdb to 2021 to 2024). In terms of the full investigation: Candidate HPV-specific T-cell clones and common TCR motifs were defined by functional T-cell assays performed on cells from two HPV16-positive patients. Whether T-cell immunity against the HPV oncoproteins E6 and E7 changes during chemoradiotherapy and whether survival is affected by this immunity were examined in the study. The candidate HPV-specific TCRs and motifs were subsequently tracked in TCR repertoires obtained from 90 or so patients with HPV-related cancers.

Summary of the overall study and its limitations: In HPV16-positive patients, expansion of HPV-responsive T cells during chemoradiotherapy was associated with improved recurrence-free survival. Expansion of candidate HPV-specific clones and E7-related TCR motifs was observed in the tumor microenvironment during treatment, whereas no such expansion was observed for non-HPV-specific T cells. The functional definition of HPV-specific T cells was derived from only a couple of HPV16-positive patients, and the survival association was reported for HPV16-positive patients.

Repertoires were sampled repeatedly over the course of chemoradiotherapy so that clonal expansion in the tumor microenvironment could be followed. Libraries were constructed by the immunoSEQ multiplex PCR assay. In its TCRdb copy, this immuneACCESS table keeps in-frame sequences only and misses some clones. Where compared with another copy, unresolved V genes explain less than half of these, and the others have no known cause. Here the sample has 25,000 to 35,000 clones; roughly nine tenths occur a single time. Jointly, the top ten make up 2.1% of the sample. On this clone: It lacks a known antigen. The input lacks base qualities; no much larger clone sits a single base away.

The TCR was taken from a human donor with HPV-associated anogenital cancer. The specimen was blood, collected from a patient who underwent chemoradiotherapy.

CDR3 loop: CASSSWTGRGLRMNEKLFF. The DNA is TGTGCCAGCAGCTCATGGACAGGGCGAGGGCTGAGGATGAATGAAAAACTGTTTTTT. The chain is encoded by TRBV11-2 joined to TRBJ1-4, and 8 bases in between align with TRBD1. The germline V gene sets CDR1 to SGHAT and CDR2 to FQNNGV. The cysteine opens and the phenylalanine closes a CDR3 of 19 amino acids. The DNA shown is the 57-base CDR3, in frame from base 1. V and J are trimmed by 4 bases and 5 bases, and the gene matches miss 18 bases of the junction. Reference TRBV11-2 and TRBJ1-4 proteins supply the regions before and after the CDR3; the full variable domain is: EAGVAQSPRYKIIEKRQSVAFWCNPISGHATLYWYQQILGQGPKLLIQFQNNGVVDDSQLPKDRFSAERLKGVDSTLKIQPAKLEDSAVYLCASSSWTGRGLRMNEKLFFGSGTQLSVL.